The present T cell receptor beta chain was sequenced within a study of blood T cell repertoires in COVID-19. Study in general: T cells, B-cell-depleted T cells, or PBMCs provided the cDNA or gDNA that served as material.

Residents of 24 US areas, aged roughly 18 to 89 years, made up the participants. Cohort allocation depended upon clinical history that participants reported. Before being deemed recovered, Cohort 3 donors had two negative PCRs, clearance, or symptom resolution. The protocol was immunoSEQ multiplex PCR, while the TCRdb copy is restricted to in-frame clones and leaves out a portion. The data hold 150,000 or so clones, with around 80% observed a single time. CDR1 and CDR2 from the germline V gene are MGHRA and YSYEKL. This CDR3 is 15 amino acids long. Trimming removed 0 bases at V and 7 bases at J, with 15 bases between.

The chain is built from TRBV4-1 and TRBJ1-2, with D tentatively TRBD1 (5 bases). The sequenced sample consisted of PBMCs or T cells enriched from blood (not recorded which). The receptor was derived from a woman aged 60-75 years who had recovered from COVID-19. The CDR3 nucleotides read TGCGCCAGCAGCCAAGATAACGCAGGGTGGGTTGGCTACACCTTC. Its protein product is CASSQDNAGWVGYTF.